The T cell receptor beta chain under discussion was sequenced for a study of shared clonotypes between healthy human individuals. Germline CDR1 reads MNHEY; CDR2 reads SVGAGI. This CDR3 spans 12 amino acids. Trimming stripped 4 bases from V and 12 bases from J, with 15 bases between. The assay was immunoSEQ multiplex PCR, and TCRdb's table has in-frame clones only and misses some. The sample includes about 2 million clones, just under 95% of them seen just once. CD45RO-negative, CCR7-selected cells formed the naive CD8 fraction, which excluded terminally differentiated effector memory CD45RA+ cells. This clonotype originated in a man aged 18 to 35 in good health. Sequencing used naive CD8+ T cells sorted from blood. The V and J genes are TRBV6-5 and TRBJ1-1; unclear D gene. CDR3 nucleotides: TGTGCCAGCAGTTCAACCCCTTTACCCTCTTTCTTT. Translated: CASSSTPLPSFF.